This T cell receptor (beta chain) came from a study of shared clonotypes between healthy human individuals. CDR1 is SGHTA, CDR2 FQGTGA, per germline. Trimming cost V 3 bases and J 8 bases, with 8 bases left between them. This CDR3 comprises 12 residues. The protocol was immunoSEQ multiplex PCR, while the TCRdb copy is restricted to in-frame clones and leaves out a portion. The top ten hold around 1.7% of the sample, which has more than 2 million clones, about 94% seen once. In the naive CD8 group, cells lacked CD45RO and were positively selected for CCR7, so terminally differentiated effector memory CD45RA+ cells were left out.

Sequencing used naive CD8+ T cells from PBMCs. This sequence was found in a man aged 18 to 29 in good health. Some clones in this sample may be carry-over from other donors' samples. This chain joins TRBV7-3 and TRBJ2-1; no definite D call. The CDR3 sequence is CASSFDRDEQFF. CDR3 bases: TGTGCCAGCAGCTTCGACCGAGATGAGCAGTTCTTC.